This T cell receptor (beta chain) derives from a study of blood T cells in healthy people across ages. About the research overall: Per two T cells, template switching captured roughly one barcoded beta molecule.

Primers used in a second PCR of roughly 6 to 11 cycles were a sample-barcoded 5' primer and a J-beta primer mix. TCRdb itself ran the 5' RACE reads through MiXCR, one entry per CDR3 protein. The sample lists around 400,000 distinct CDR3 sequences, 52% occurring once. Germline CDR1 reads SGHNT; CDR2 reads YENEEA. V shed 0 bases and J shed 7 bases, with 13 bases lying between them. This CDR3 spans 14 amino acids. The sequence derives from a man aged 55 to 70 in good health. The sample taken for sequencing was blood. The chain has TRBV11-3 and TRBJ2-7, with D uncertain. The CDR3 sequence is CASSLDDHDNEQYF. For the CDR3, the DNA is TGTGCCAGCAGCTTAGATGACCACGACAATGAGCAGTACTTC. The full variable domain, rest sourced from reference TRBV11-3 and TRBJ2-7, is EAGVVQSPRYKIIEKKQPVAFWCNPISGHNTLYWYLQNLGQGPELLIRYENEEAVDDSQLPKDRFSAERLKGVDSTLKIQPAELGDSAVYLCASSLDDHDNEQYFGPGTRLTVT.